These 17 T cell receptor beta chains originate from one sample sequenced in a study of graft-versus-host responses after intestinal transplantation (dated by TCRdb to the early 2020s). Intraepithelial and lamina propria lymphocytes were isolated from graft specimens using dithiothreitol, EDTA incubations and collagenase D digestion. The library came from the immunoSEQ multiplex PCR assay. As stored in TCRdb, this immuneACCESS dataset retains in-frame rearrangements with V and J assigned. A fraction of the clones does not appear; measured against another copy, unresolved V genes explain less than half of the discrepancy, and the remainder lacks a known reason. Within this sample are about 20,000 clones, with over 65% of them counted one time only. The ten largest clones capture 8% of the sample. The sequencing here drew on ileum tissue, taken roughly three weeks after intestinal transplant. These receptors were collected from a human patient who received an intestinal transplant, so some T cells may come from the graft donor.

V is TRBV7-8 and J is TRBJ1-2; 9 bases map to TRBD1. Trimming removed 5 bases from V and 7 bases from J; junction bases left unmatched: 8. CDR1 is SGHVS, CDR2 FQNEAQ, per germline. The CDR3 has 14 residues. Here the CDR3 reads CASSLRTGVGGYTF. The CDR3 DNA follows: TGTGCCAGCAGCCTAAGGACAGGGGTTGGTGGCTACACCTTC. Full variable domain (rest looked up from reference TRBV7-8 and TRBJ1-2): GAGVSQSPRYKVAKRGQDVALRCDPISGHVSLFWYQQALGQGPEFLTYFQNEAQLDKSGLPSDRFFAERPEGSVSTLKIQRTQQEDSAVYLCASSLRTGVGGYTFGSGTRLTVV.

The rearrangement links TRBV5-1 to TRBJ2-7, with D unclear. Germline CDR1 reads SGHRS; CDR2 reads YFSETQ. The CDR3 totals 16 residues. V was clipped by 0 bases and J by 2 bases, with 15 bases between them. CDR3 amino acids: CASSLGRERPTYEQYF. Written as DNA, the CDR3 is TGCGCCAGCAGCTTGGGACGTGAGAGGCCCACCTACGAGCAGTACTTC.

The table lists this clone with a few counts. The chain links TRBV15 to TRBJ2-5, with D perhaps matching TRBD2 (6 bases). Germline CDR1 is LNHNV and CDR2 is YYDKDF (reference sequence). The CDR3 is 14 amino acids. Trimming took 3 bases from V and 4 from J, leaving 12 bases between them. The CDR3 spells CATSSPGSRETQYF. The CDR3 region has the DNA TGTGCCACCAGCAGTCCCGGGAGTAGAGAGACCCAGTACTTC.

The chain employs TRBV21-1 and TRBJ2-1; TRBD2, the table's D call, was not compared with the DNA. TRBV21-1 is noted as a pseudogene. The CDR3 runs 17 residues. This CDR3 reads CASRAKELAGGLNEQFF. The CDR3 DNA reads TGTGCCAGCAGGGCTAAGGAGCTAGCGGGAGGTTTGAATGAGCAGTTCTTC.

The rearrangement links TRBV27 to TRBJ2-7; a possible D gene is TRBD1 (6 bases). This CDR3 is built from 14 residues. V lost 3 bases to trimming and J lost 4 bases, with 13 bases between them. Germline lookup yields CDR1 MNHEY and CDR2 SMNVEV (reference sequence). CDR3 amino acids: CASSFQGTVYEQYF. The CDR3 nucleotides are TGTGCCAGCAGTTTTCAGGGGACGGTTTACGAGCAGTACTTC.

This chain links TRBV19 with TRBJ2-7, with a possible D match to TRBD2 (6 bases). Germline lookup yields CDR1 LNHDA and CDR2 SQIVND (reference sequence). This CDR3 has 14 residues. V was pared by 5 bases and J by 7 bases, with 18 bases between. CDR3 sequence: CASSPSRGSREQYF. CDR3 in DNA: TGTGCCAGTAGTCCTTCCCGGGGGTCTAGGGAGCAGTACTTC.

This chain joins TRBV7-3 and TRBJ2-7, with D maybe TRBD2 (5 bases). CDR3 length: 14 residues. The V and J ends lost 0 bases and 1 base respectively, with 7 bases between them. In germline, CDR1 is SGHTA, CDR2 FQGTGA. The CDR3 DNA follows: TGTGCCAGCAGCTTAACAGGAGGATCCTACGAGCAGTACTTC. Translating gives CASSLTGGSYEQYF. Based on the CDR3 plus reference TRBV7-3 and TRBJ2-7, the full variable domain is GAGVSQTPSNKVTEKGKYVELRCDPISGHTALYWYRQSLGQGPEFLIYFQGTGAADDSGLPNDRFFAVRPEGSVSTLKIQRTERGDSAVYLCASSLTGGSYEQYFGPGTRLTVT.

This rearrangement joins TRBV6-5 to TRBJ2-7; no firm D call. The CDR3 consists of 13 residues. Germline assignment: CDR1 MNHEY and CDR2 SVGAGI. Trimming shortened V by 4 bases and J by 7 bases, and 14 bases separated the two germline ends. The CDR3 DNA reads as TGTGCCAGCAGTTTCCATGACATGTATGAGCAGTACTTC. Residues: CASSFHDMYEQYF.

The V and J genes are TRBV5-6 and TRBJ1-1; 10 nucleotides agree with TRBD1. In germline, CDR1 is SGHDT, CDR2 YYEEEE. There are 15 residues in the CDR3. V was pared by 0 bases and J by 4 bases, with 3 bases of the junction left unmatched. CDR3 loop: CASSLGQGAGTEAFF. In DNA form, the CDR3 reads TGTGCCAGCAGCTTGGGACAGGGGGCAGGCACTGAAGCTTTCTTT.

This clone occurred a few times. Other DNA sequences within the sample encode an identical CDR3. As DNA, the CDR3 is TGTGCCAGCAGTTATTTGCGATACGAGCAGTACTTC. This codes for CASSYLRYEQYF. This chain uses TRBV6-6 with TRBJ2-7; no clear D gene. The CDR3 length is 12 residues. Between the trimmed V and J ends, which lost 3 bases and 4 bases, there was a span of 7 bases. Germline CDR1 and CDR2: MNHNY and SVGAGI (reference sequence).

The V gene is TRBV6-1, the J gene TRBJ2-7; the D gene is possibly TRBD2 (6 bases). The V gene lost 7 bases and the J gene lost 1 base, with 17 bases spanning the gap. Germline-derived CDR1 and CDR2 are MNHNS and SASEGT. CDR3 size: 15 residues. The CDR3 nucleotides read TGTGCCAGCACGCGTCTGGCGGGGCTTTCCTACGAGCAGTACTTC. This encodes CASTRLAGLSYEQYF.

Notes on this clone: Additional DNA sequences in this sample encode the identical CDR3. The V call is TRBV7-2, the J call TRBJ2-7; no reliable D call. V was shortened by 0 bases and J by 4 bases, with 10 bases between the two germline ends. The germline gives CDR1 SGHTA, CDR2 FQGNSA. CDR3 size: 14 residues. The CDR3 spells CASSLASGTYEQYF. In DNA, the CDR3 is TGTGCCAGCAGCTTAGCTTCAGGAACTTACGAGCAGTACTTC.

This rearrangement joins TRBV4-2 to TRBJ2-4; TRBD2 is a possible D gene (6 bases). The germline V and J ends were trimmed by 3 bases and 6 bases, with 15 bases remaining between them. Germline V lookup: CDR1 LGHNA, CDR2 YNFKEQ. CDR3 length: 15 residues. CDR3 residues: CASSQGGSEANIQYF. CDR3 DNA sequence: TGTGCCAGCAGCCAGGGGGGTTCGGAAGCAAACATTCAGTACTTC.

The V gene is TRBV6-5, the J gene TRBJ1-2; no clear D gene. The CDR3 totals 15 residues. CDR1 and CDR2 (germline): MNHEY, SVGAGI. With 0 bases removed from V and 0 bases from J, the gap between germline ends came to 8 bases. The CDR3 DNA reads as TGTGCCAGCAGTTACTCGATCCTAGCTAACTATGGCTACACCTTC. It specifies CASSYSILANYGYTF.

The V gene is TRBV7-3, the J gene TRBJ2-3; TRBD2 might be the D (6 bases). Trimming took 5 bases from V and 4 from J, leaving 19 bases between them. The germline V gene encodes CDR1 SGHTA and CDR2 FQGTGA. This CDR3 region has 16 residues. Written as DNA, the CDR3 is TGTGCCAGCAGCCCCGATCGGGGTAGCGGTTCAGATACGCAGTATTTT. This encodes CASSPDRGSGSDTQYF.

V and J are TRBV4-1 and TRBJ1-1, with 11 bases that match TRBD1. The trim removed 0 bases at V and 8 bases at J, leaving 26 bases unmatched. The CDR3 sequence is 22 residues long. CDR1 is MGHRA and CDR2 is YSYEKL in the germline V gene. The CDR3 DNA sequence: TGCGCCAGCAGCCAAGATCCCTTCACTCTCCCCACCGGACAGGGGGCGGATGGGGAAGCTTTCTTT. This encodes CASSQDPFTLPTGQGADGEAFF.

The chain links TRBV6-1 to TRBJ2-7, with D possibly TRBD2 on 5 matching bases. Between the trimmed V and J ends, which lost 2 bases and 1 base, there was a span of 21 bases. CDR1 is MNHNS and CDR2 is SASEGT in the germline V gene. The CDR3 has 18 residues. CDR3 nucleotides: TGTGCCAGCAGTGAATTGGACTCCCGTATCTTTTGGTCCTACGAGCAGTACTTC. Protein: CASSELDSRIFWSYEQYF.